The sequence of this T cell receptor beta chain was determined in a study of blood T cell repertoires in COVID-19. Study-level information: Spain, Italy and the United States supplied samples that represented acute and convalescent COVID-19. The analysed material was cDNA or gDNA that came from T cells, B-cell-depleted T cells, or PBMCs.

During active infection, Seattle patients enrolled and were then monitored through disease. Germline V lookup: CDR1 SEHNR, CDR2 FQNEAQ (reference sequence). This CDR3 contains 14 residues. V dropped 5 bases and J dropped 8; count of bases not matched to a gene: 6. Authors' processing steps: Nucleated cell number was recorded as an estimate derived from reference gene primer amplification. TCRdb's copy holds only in-frame clones and misses some; the assay was immunoSEQ multiplex PCR. V, J and clone size are those of that table, while D and trimming were read from the DNA. In the table there are about 370,000 clones, roughly 90% of which are singletons.

This receptor was identified in a woman in her thirties with COVID-19, enrolled during active disease. The source material was peripheral blood. The chain has TRBV7-9 and TRBJ1-6, with TRBD1 matching 7 bases. The chain's CDR3 is CASSTGTEDSPLHF. The CDR3 bases are TGTGCCAGCAGCACCGGGACAGAGGATTCACCCCTCCACTTT. The full variable domain, in which reference TRBV7-9 and TRBJ1-6 provide the parts outside the CDR3, is DTGVSQNPRHKITKRGQNVTFRCDPISEHNRLYWYRQTLGQGPEFLTYFQNEAQLEKSRLLSDRFSAERPKGSFSTLEIQRTEQGDSAMYLCASSTGTEDSPLHFGNGTRLTVT.